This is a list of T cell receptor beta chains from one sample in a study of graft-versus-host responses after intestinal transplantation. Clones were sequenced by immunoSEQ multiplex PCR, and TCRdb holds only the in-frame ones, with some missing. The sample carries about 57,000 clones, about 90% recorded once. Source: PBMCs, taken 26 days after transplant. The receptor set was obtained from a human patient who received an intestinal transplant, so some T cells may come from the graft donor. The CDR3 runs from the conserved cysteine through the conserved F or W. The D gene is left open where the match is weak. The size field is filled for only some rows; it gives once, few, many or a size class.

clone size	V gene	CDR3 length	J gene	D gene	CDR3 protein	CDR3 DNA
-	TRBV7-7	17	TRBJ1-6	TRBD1	CASSFRDRNSYNSPLHF	TGTGCTAGCAGCTTCCGGGACAGGAACTCCTATAATTCACCCCTCCACTTT
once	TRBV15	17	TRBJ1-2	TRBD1	CATSSFRDRENIYGYTF	TGTGCCACCAGCTCCTTCAGGGACAGGGAAAATATCTATGGCTACACCTTC
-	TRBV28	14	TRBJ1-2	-	CASTLIFSAGGYTF	TGTGCCAGCACCCTAATCTTTTCTGCGGGCGGCTACACCTTC
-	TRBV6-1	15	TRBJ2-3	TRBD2	CASSEIAGSTDTQYF	TGTGCCAGCAGCGAGATAGCGGGGAGCACAGATACGCAGTATTTT
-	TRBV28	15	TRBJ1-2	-	CASSSPRGSGGGYTF	TGTGCCAGCAGTTCTCCCCGGGGTTCGGGGGGAGGCTACACCTTC
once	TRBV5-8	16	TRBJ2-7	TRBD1	CASSLPGGVEAYEQYF	TGTGCCAGCAGCTTGCCAGGGGGCGTTGAAGCCTACGAGCAGTACTTC
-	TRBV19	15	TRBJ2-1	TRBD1	CASTPGTGGYNEQFF	TGTGCCAGTACCCCCGGGACAGGGGGTTACAATGAGCAGTTCTTC
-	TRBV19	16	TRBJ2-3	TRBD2	CASSTSGLAGGKTQYF	TGTGCCAGTAGTACCTCGGGACTAGCGGGGGGGAAGACGCAGTATTTT
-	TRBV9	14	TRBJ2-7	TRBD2	CASSASGGAYEQYF	TGTGCCAGCAGCGCTAGCGGGGGGGCCTACGAGCAGTACTTC
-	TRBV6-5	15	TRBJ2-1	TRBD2	CASSHLGGGPVEQFF	TGTGCCAGCAGCCATCTCGGGGGGGGCCCCGTTGAGCAGTTCTTC
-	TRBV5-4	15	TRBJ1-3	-	CASSSQGYSGNTIYF	TGTGCCAGCAGCTCGCAGGGATACTCTGGAAACACCATATATTTT
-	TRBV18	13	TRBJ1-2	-	CASSHLSDYGYTF	TGTGCCAGCTCACACCTCAGTGATTATGGCTACACCTTC
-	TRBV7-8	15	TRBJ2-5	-	CASSLHGGRPETQYF	TGTGCCAGCAGCTTGCACGGGGGAAGACCAGAGACCCAGTACTTC
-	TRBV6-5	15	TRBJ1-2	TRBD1	CASSYQDRPNYGYTF	TGTGCCAGCAGTTATCAGGACAGGCCTAACTATGGCTACACCTTC
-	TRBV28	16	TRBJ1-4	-	CASSSLVHVLNEKLFF	TGTGCCAGCAGTTCTCTAGTACACGTGCTTAATGAAAAACTGTTTTTT
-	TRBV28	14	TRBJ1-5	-	CASSRARTNQPQHF	TGTGCCAGCAGTCGTGCCAGAACGAATCAGCCCCAGCATTTT